A single T cell receptor beta chain is shown here with its context. Its target is unknown. The data originate from a study of T cells expressing NK-cell markers. Across the whole study: Serological testing identified seven of the eight sequenced donors as HCMV-seropositive and one as seronegative.

Study-wide findings and caveats: Clarity on HCMV specificity was lacking for the expanded NKG2C+ T cell clones. Of CD8+ T cells, 1.0-7.0% belonged to dominant NKG2C+ clonotypes in roughly 6 donors. Also leading the CD3+CD56-NKG2C+ fraction in a handful of donors were these clonotypes.

The CDR3 is 16 amino acids. The germline V gene has CDR1 MNHNS and CDR2 SASEGT. Reanalyzing the 5' RACE reads, TCRdb keeps one entry per CDR3 protein, without DNA. Its table lists 200,000 to 300,000 distinct CDR3 sequences. The TCR originated in a woman aged 18 to 69 in good health. Material for sequencing was blood T cells: a sorted CD56 or NKG2C T cell subset, CD4+ or CD8+ T cells, or bulk PBMC T cells (not recorded which). This chain uses TRBV6-1 with TRBJ2-3; TCRdb names TRBD1, which stays unverified in the absence of DNA. CDR3 protein: CASSRRDGVGTDTQYF.